This TCR beta chain was sequenced during a study of blood T cells in healthy people across ages. Many counts were recorded for this clonotype. Its target is not known. The CDR3 is 15 residues long. V lost 0 bases, J lost 5 bases, and 10 bases lay in between. Germline values: CDR1 SEHNR, CDR2 FQNEAQ (reference sequence). Whole-study results and caveats: Diversity estimates from one million T cells were considered underestimates.

Combining a sample-barcoded 5' primer with a J-beta primer mix, a second PCR ran for roughly 7 to 12 cycles. TCRdb redid the calling of the 5' RACE reads with MiXCR, one entry per CDR3 protein. The data contain 650,000 to 700,000 distinct CDR3 sequences, 32% of them singletons. Sequenced: blood. The V gene is TRBV7-9, the J gene TRBJ1-4; D perhaps matches TRBD1 (6 bases). The sequence derives from an elderly woman in good health. DNA of the CDR3: TGTGCCAGCAGCTTAGCCCTGGGGGCAAATGAAAAACTGTTTTTT. This translates into CASSLALGANEKLFF.